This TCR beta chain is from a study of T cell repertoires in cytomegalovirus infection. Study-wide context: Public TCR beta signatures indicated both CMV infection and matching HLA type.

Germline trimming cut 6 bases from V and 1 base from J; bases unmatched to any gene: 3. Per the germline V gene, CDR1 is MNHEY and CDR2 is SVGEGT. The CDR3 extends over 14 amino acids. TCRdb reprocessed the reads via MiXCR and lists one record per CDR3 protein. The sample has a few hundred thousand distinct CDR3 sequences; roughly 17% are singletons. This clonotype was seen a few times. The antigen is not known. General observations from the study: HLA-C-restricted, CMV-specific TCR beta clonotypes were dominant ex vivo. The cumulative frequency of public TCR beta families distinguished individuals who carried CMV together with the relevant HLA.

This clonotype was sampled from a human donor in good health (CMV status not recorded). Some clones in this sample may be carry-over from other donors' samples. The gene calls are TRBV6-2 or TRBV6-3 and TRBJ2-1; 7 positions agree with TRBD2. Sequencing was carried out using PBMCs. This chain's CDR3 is CASSPGGSYNEQFF. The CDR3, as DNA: TGTGCCAGCAGCCCCGGGGGGTCCTACAATGAGCAGTTCTTC.